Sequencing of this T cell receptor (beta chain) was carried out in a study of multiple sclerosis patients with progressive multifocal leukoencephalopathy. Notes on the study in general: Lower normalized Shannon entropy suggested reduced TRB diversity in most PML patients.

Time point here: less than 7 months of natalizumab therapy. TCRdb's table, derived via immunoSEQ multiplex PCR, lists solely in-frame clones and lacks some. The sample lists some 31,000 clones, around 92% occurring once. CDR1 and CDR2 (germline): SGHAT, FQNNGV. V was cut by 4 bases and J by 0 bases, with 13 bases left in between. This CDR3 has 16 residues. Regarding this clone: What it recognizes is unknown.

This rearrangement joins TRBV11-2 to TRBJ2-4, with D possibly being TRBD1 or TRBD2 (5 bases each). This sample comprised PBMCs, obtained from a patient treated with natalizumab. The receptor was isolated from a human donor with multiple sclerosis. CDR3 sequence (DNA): TGTGCCAGCAGCTGGGAGACAGCCCTAGCCAAAAACATTCAGTACTTC. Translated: CASSWETALAKNIQYF.